This paragraph covers one T cell receptor (beta chain) sequence. V was cut by 2 bases and J by 0 bases, with 10 bases left in between. This CDR3 spans 15 amino acids. Germline assignment: CDR1 MNHEY and CDR2 SMNVEV (reference sequence). The data stem from a study of control samples from healthy donors and cancer patients. The repertoire was sequenced with immunoSEQ multiplex PCR; TCRdb's copy has only in-frame clones and lacks some. Of about 120,000 clones in the sample, 88% were seen once. The sample taken for sequencing was PBMCs. The clonotype originates from an older woman with lung cancer. This chain connects TRBV27 to TRBJ1-1; a weak D match, TRBD1 (6 bases). The CDR3 here is CASSLGQSMNTEAFF. The CDR3 coding sequence is TGTGCCAGCAGTTTAGGACAGTCGATGAACACTGAAGCTTTCTTT.